This T cell receptor beta chain is drawn from a study of response to subunit inactivated influenza vaccine (dated by TCRdb to 2017 to 2018). For the study in its entirety: The study used deep quantitative T cell receptor repertoire profiling to track responses to a trivalent subunit inactivated influenza vaccine. What the work shows at the level of the full study, not this receptor alone: It was suggested by the authors that each seasonal influenza vaccination may recruit only a limited number of new T cells.

Concerning this clonotype: It has no known antigen specificity. Base qualities are not provided; no much larger clone lies one nucleotide away.

V drops 0 bases and J drops 9 bases, leaving 8 bases in between. The CDR3 goes from the cysteine to the phenylalanine over 12 residues. The retained sequence is limited to the CDR3, 36 bases, with the frame set at the first base. CDR1 and CDR2 are drawn from the germline V gene (reference sequence): LGHDT, YNNKEL. The method was RT-PCR. TCRdb records Illumina HiSeq 2500 as the sequencer. TCRdb applied fastp at Q25 and MiXCR to the public reads, then kept only in-frame beta chains. Entries that share a CDR3 protein sequence are merged under the most common genes and DNA. The sample data list about 570,000 distinct CDR3 sequences, and 10% to 12% of these were observed just once. The ten largest clones take up 8% to 13% of the sample. The same data also went into a second study, on T cells expressing NK-cell markers. The second paper further reports: 5'RACE template switching, by which a universal primer site and unique molecular identifiers were added, was used to make TCR beta cDNA libraries. In sorted CD3+CD56+NKG2C+, CD3+CD56+NKG2C- and CD3+CD56-NKG2C+ T-cell subsets from about 8 donors, TCR beta-chain repertoires were profiled. Of the eight sequenced donors, seven were found to be HCMV-seropositive and one was found to be HCMV-seronegative. To restrict sorting to alphabetaTCR-expressing T cells, an anti-gammadeltaTCR antibody was added in several experiments. In several donors, the dominant CD3+CD56+NKG2C+ clonotypes were found to rank among the top 10 CD8+ clonotypes and to make up about 1.0-7.5% of CD8+ T cells. Those dominant clonotypes were again the most abundant among CD3+CD56-NKG2C+ cells in four donors, at roughly 25-60.1%. It remained unclear whether the expanded NKG2C-expressing T cell clones were specific for HCMV antigens. Randomly selected healthy volunteers, three men and five women, were used as the eight sequenced donors. HCMV serostatus was determined by detecting HCMV-specific IgG in serum with a commercial ELISA kit. Peripheral blood mononuclear cells were isolated from blood by Ficoll density gradient centrifugation. For roughly 6 donors, bulk peripheral blood T-cell repertoires were also sequenced from unsorted PBMC. Synthesis of cDNA was primed from the TCR beta constant segment and was followed by two consecutive PCR amplification steps. The libraries were sequenced on Illumina HiSeq 2000/2500, MiSeq or NextSeq, producing 2 x 150 bp reads. MIGEC was used to demultiplex reads and group the reads by UMI, and MiTCR was used to assemble and quantify clonotypes. Only TCR cDNA sequences supported by at least two reads were kept to exclude erroneous sequences. The tcR package was used for downstream repertoire analysis, with clonotypes matched between fractions based on CDR3 nucleotide sequence plus V segment. VDJmatch was used to annotate antigen specificity against VDJdb, with one amino acid substitution in CDR3 allowed.

The sequence came from a man aged 50-59 years who received an inactivated influenza vaccine. Donor details come from another sample of the same person, matched by shared clones. The sample consisted of PBMCs from blood, taken on the day of vaccination. The sequence links TRBV3-1 to TRBJ1-2, with the D gene uncertain. The nucleotide sequence is given as TGTGCCAGCAGCCAAGATCCCGACAGCTACACCTTC. The encoded protein is CASSQDPDSYTF. Full variable domain (CDR3 extended with the reference TRBV3-1 and TRBJ1-2 proteins): DTAVSQTPKYLVTQMGNDKSIKCEQNLGHDTMYWYKQDSKKFLKIMFSYNNKELIINETVPNRFSPKSPDKAHLNLHINSLELGDSAVYFCASSQDPDSYTFGSGTRLTVV.